One sample yielded the 32 T cell receptor beta chains listed below, sequenced in a study of blood T cell repertoires in COVID-19. Clones were read by immunoSEQ multiplex PCR, and TCRdb kept only the in-frame ones, dropping some. The table records 70,000 or so clones, approximately 79% of them present only once. The sequencing sample was made of peripheral blood. These receptors all stem from a human donor in a cohort sampled during active COVID-19.

The chain recombines TRBV30 with TRBJ2-7, with 8 positions matching TRBD1. This CDR3 is 14 amino acids long. CDR1 GTSNPN and CDR2 SVGIG come from the germline V gene (reference sequence). V lost 0 bases and J lost 5; bases outside the gene matches: 6. The CDR3 protein is CAWSVQGANHEQYF. As DNA, the CDR3 is TGTGCCTGGAGTGTGCAGGGGGCGAACCACGAGCAGTACTTC.

V and J are TRBV7-9 and TRBJ2-3; 11 bases are a match to TRBD2. Trimming took 8 bases from V and 4 from J; bases not matched to a gene: 11. This CDR3 has 16 amino acids. The germline CDR1 and CDR2 sequences are SEHNR and FQNEAQ (reference sequence). The CDR3 DNA is TGTGCCAGCCGGCCTGTAACTAGCGGGGGACCAGATACGCAGTATTTT. The encoded protein is CASRPVTSGGPDTQYF.

The rearrangement joins TRBV14 to TRBJ2-1; 10 nucleotides align to TRBD2. Germline lookup yields CDR1 SGHDN and CDR2 FVKESK. The J segment lost 4 bases and the V segment lost 2 bases, leaving 2 bases of the junction unmatched. This CDR3 region has 15 residues. CDR3 in DNA: TGTGCCAGCAGCCAAACTAGCGGGGTATACAATGAGCAGTTCTTC. Amino acids: CASSQTSGVYNEQFF.

This clone was seen once. The V gene is TRBV5-8, the J gene TRBJ2-3, with TRBD1 identical over 7 bases. The germline gives CDR1 SGHTS, CDR2 YDEGEE. CDR3 length equals 14 residues. The V and J ends lost 2 bases and 1 base, in that order; junction bases with no gene match: 1. In DNA, the CDR3 is TGTGCCAGCAGCTTTGGACAGGGCACAGATACGCAGTATTTT. This gives the protein CASSFGQGTDTQYF.

V gene TRBV6-5 combines with J gene TRBJ1-1, with a weak D call TRBD1 (5 bases). Germline lookup yields CDR1 MNHEY and CDR2 SVGAGI. The CDR3 has 14 amino acids. V lost 7 bases to trimming and J lost 5 bases, with 17 bases between them. This chain's CDR3 is CASTKAGQGTEAFF. The CDR3 DNA reads TGTGCCAGCACCAAGGCAGGGCAGGGAACTGAAGCTTTCTTT.

The gene calls are TRBV7-9 and TRBJ1-5, with D possibly being TRBD1 (6 bases). Trimming took 5 bases from V and 1 from J, leaving 12 bases between them. Germline CDR1 is SEHNR and CDR2 is FQNEAQ (reference sequence). This CDR3 is built from 15 residues. DNA of the CDR3: TGTGCCAGCAGCCCCTTGGGGGCCAGCAATCAGCCCCAGCATTTT. This codes for CASSPLGASNQPQHF.

The chain is built from TRBV4-2 and TRBJ2-2; 8 bases line up with TRBD1. CDR1 is LGHNA and CDR2 is YNFKEQ in the germline V gene. This CDR3 is 16 amino acids long. V gave up 1 base and J gave up 6 bases; unmatched junction bases: 7. CDR3 loop: CASSQGQGAGAGELFF. The DNA of the CDR3 is TGTGCCAGCAGCCAAGGTCAGGGGGCAGGGGCCGGGGAGCTGTTTTTT.

The rearrangement links TRBV30 to TRBJ2-3; unclear D gene. V was pared by 5 bases and J by 2 bases, with 14 bases between. This CDR3 has 14 residues. Germline V gene lookup returns CDR1 GTSNPN and CDR2 SVGIG (reference sequence). The CDR3 reads CAWRRHAHTDTQYF. CDR3 coding DNA: TGTGCCTGGCGAAGACACGCGCACACAGATACGCAGTATTTT.

This clone came up many times. V and J are TRBV7-9 and TRBJ1-2, with 9 bases matching TRBD1. Germline V CDR1 and CDR2: SEHNR, FQNEAQ (reference sequence). Trimming at V came to 6 bases and at J to 4 bases, leaving 3 bases not matched to a gene. The length of the CDR3 is 13 residues. CDR3 region: CASSPTGGYGYTF. CDR3 DNA: TGTGCCAGCAGTCCGACAGGGGGCTATGGCTACACCTTC.

The sample holds a few counts of this clone. The chain uses TRBV28 and TRBJ2-1; TRBD2 might be the D (6 bases). The CDR3 sequence is 12 residues long. With 6 bases removed from V and 9 bases from J, the gap between germline ends came to 12 bases. From germline, CDR1 is MDHEN and CDR2 SYDVKM. DNA for the CDR3: TGTGCCAGCAGGGGGGGAGTTGGTGAGCAGTTCTTC. Its protein product is CASRGGVGEQFF.

The CDR3 sequence: CASSPHYLGSRQETQYF. The DNA for the CDR3 is TGTGCCAGCAGCCCACACTACCTCGGGAGCCGCCAAGAGACCCAGTACTTC. The gene calls are TRBV7-8 and TRBJ2-5, with D possibly matching TRBD2 (6 bases). The length of the CDR3 is 17 residues. V lost 5 bases and J 1 base, leaving 20 bases between the germline ends. Per the germline V gene, CDR1 is SGHVS and CDR2 is FQNEAQ.

This rearrangement joins TRBV5-1 to TRBJ2-3; D is possibly TRBD1 (8 bases). V was trimmed by 7 bases and J by 2 bases, leaving 17 bases between them. The V gene's germline CDR1 is SGHRS and CDR2 YFSETQ. The CDR3 contains 15 residues. CDR3 nucleotides: TGCGCCAGCTATACAGGGGGGGCCTCCACAGATACGCAGTATTTT. The encoded protein is CASYTGGASTDTQYF.

The V call is TRBV27, the J call TRBJ2-2; 7 nucleotides match TRBD1. V lost 7 bases to trimming and J lost 9 bases; unmatched junction nucleotides: 5. Germline V gives CDR1 MNHEY, CDR2 SMNVEV (reference sequence). The CDR3 extends over 12 amino acids. The CDR3 DNA reads TGTGCCAGCAAAGGGGGCGGCCGGGAGCTGTTTTTT. This gives the protein CASKGGGRELFF.

The CDR3 loop is CASSRGGSYEQYF. CDR3 coding DNA: TGTGCCAGCAGCCGCGGGGGGTCCTACGAGCAGTACTTC. This chain joins TRBV7-8 and TRBJ2-7; 8 bases match TRBD2. The CDR3 runs 13 residues. CDR1 and CDR2 (germline): SGHVS, FQNEAQ. V lost 5 bases, J lost 1 base, and 1 base stayed unmatched.

The chain uses TRBV19 and TRBJ2-7; possible D gene TRBD1, 6 bases. The CDR3 has 15 residues. V was cut by 5 bases and J by 1 base, with 15 bases left in between. Germline loops: CDR1 LNHDA, CDR2 SQIVND (reference sequence). The CDR3 sequence is CASSFSTGPSYEQYF. As DNA, the CDR3 is TGTGCCAGTAGTTTCTCGACAGGACCTTCCTACGAGCAGTACTTC.

This clone was seen just once. The rearrangement uses TRBV11-2 and TRBJ1-6, with D uncertain. Germline lookup yields CDR1 SGHAT and CDR2 FQNNGV. The germline V and J ends were trimmed by 8 bases and 8 bases, with 13 bases remaining between them. The length of the CDR3 is 13 residues. The CDR3 loop is CASSSREDSPLHF. The CDR3 DNA reads as TGTGCCAGCTCCTCACGGGAGGATTCACCCCTCCACTTT.

A few counts support this clone. The chain links TRBV28 to TRBJ2-7; TRBD1 matches 11 bases. The trim removed 4 bases at V and 5 bases at J, leaving 1 base unmatched. Germline V gene sequence: CDR1 MDHEN, CDR2 SYDVKM. The CDR3 totals 13 residues. Here the CDR3 reads CASSSGQGDEQYF. The CDR3 DNA reads TGTGCCAGCAGTTCGGGACAGGGGGACGAGCAGTACTTC. The full variable domain, completed using reference TRBV28 and TRBJ2-7, is DVKVTQSSRYLVKRTGEKVFLECVQDMDHENMFWYRQDPGLGLRLIYFSYDVKMKEKGDIPEGYSVSREKKERFSLILESASTNQTSMYLCASSSGQGDEQYFGPGTRLTVT.

V gene TRBV7-8 combines with J gene TRBJ1-1; maybe TRBD1 (6 bases). The CDR3 consists of 15 residues. Germline loops: CDR1 SGHVS, CDR2 FQNEAQ. V lost 3 bases, J lost 5 bases, and 16 bases lay in between. CDR3 bases: TGTGCCAGCAGCTTTACGAACAGGGTGGGAACTGAAGCTTTCTTT. Protein product: CASSFTNRVGTEAFF.

The V and J genes are TRBV7-9 and TRBJ2-5, with D possibly being TRBD2 (6 bases). The CDR3 has 13 amino acids. The germline V gene has CDR1 SEHNR and CDR2 FQNEAQ (reference sequence). The V gene lost 5 bases and the J gene lost 4 bases, with 11 bases spanning the gap. CDR3 amino acids: CASSGRDLETQYF. CDR3 nucleotides: TGTGCCAGCAGCGGCCGGGACTTAGAGACCCAGTACTTC.

The chain carries TRBV2 and TRBJ1-3, with 8 nucleotides matching TRBD1. In germline, CDR1 is SNHLY, CDR2 FYNNEI. This CDR3 region has 15 residues. V gave up 6 bases and J gave up 4 bases; unmatched junction bases: 8. CDR3 region: CASSRPDRAGNTIYF. In DNA, the CDR3 is TGTGCCAGCAGCCGTCCGGACAGGGCGGGAAACACCATATATTTT. The full variable domain, its missing parts supplied by reference TRBV2 and TRBJ1-3, is EPEVTQTPSHQVTQMGQEVILRCVPISNHLYFYWYRQILGQKVEFLVSFYNNEISEKSEIFDDQFSVERPDGSNFTLKIRSTKLEDSAMYFCASSRPDRAGNTIYFGEGSWLTVV.

This chain links TRBV6-1 with TRBJ2-3, with a tentative D call TRBD1 (6 bases). Germline V gene sequence: CDR1 MNHNS, CDR2 SASEGT. The CDR3 is 16 residues long. V was pared by 0 bases and J by 6 bases, with 16 bases between. CDR3 nucleotides: TGTGCCAGCAGTGAAGCGACAGGTTTTGGAAGTGATACGCAGTATTTT. It codes for CASSEATGFGSDTQYF.

V usage is TRBV24-1 and J usage is TRBJ1-5; D is perhaps TRBD1 (6 bases). The germline V gene has CDR1 KGHDR and CDR2 SFDVKD. The CDR3 has 14 residues. The V end lost 4 bases, the J end lost 7 bases, and 13 bases lay between the germline ends. The CDR3 DNA follows: TGTGCCACCAGTGACTCAACAGGGTTCCAGCCCCAGCATTTT. Its protein is CATSDSTGFQPQHF.

This chain uses TRBV5-1 with TRBJ2-1; TRBD2 aligns across 11 bases. The CDR3 has 21 amino acids. The trim removed 0 bases at V and 0 bases at J, leaving 14 bases unmatched. Per the germline V gene, CDR1 is SGHRS and CDR2 is YFSETQ. CDR3 DNA: TGCGCCAGCAGCTTGGGGCGGTCTAGCGGGAGGTGGTTGGGCTCCTACAATGAGCAGTTCTTC. This encodes CASSLGRSSGRWLGSYNEQFF. Combining the CDR3 with reference TRBV5-1 and TRBJ2-1 gives the whole variable domain KAGVTQTPRYLIKTRGQQVTLSCSPISGHRSVSWYQQTPGQGLQFLFEYFSETQRNKGNFPGRFSGRQFSNSRSEMNVSTLELGDSALYLCASSLGRSSGRWLGSYNEQFFGPGTRLTVL.

The rearrangement links TRBV24-1 to TRBJ1-5, with TRBD1 identical over 9 bases. This CDR3 is 14 amino acids long. Germline lookup yields CDR1 KGHDR and CDR2 SFDVKD. Trimming at V came to 5 bases and at J to 7 bases, leaving 5 bases not matched to a gene. The CDR3 bases are TGTGCCACCAGTGGGACAGGGGTGGCCCAGCCCCAGCATTTT. It is translated as CATSGTGVAQPQHF.

The V and J genes are TRBV5-1 and TRBJ2-1; D perhaps matches TRBD2 (6 bases). Germline V gene lookup returns CDR1 SGHRS and CDR2 YFSETQ. V lost 0 bases and J 0 bases, leaving 7 bases between the germline ends. The CDR3 is 15 residues long. The CDR3 nucleotides read TGCGCCAGCAGCTTGGTGCGGGGCTCCTACAATGAGCAGTTCTTC. It encodes CASSLVRGSYNEQFF. The full variable domain, in which reference TRBV5-1 and TRBJ2-1 provide the parts outside the CDR3, is KAGVTQTPRYLIKTRGQQVTLSCSPISGHRSVSWYQQTPGQGLQFLFEYFSETQRNKGNFPGRFSGRQFSNSRSEMNVSTLELGDSALYLCASSLVRGSYNEQFFGPGTRLTVL.

The V call is TRBV28, the J call TRBJ1-5, with D unresolved. Looked up from germline, CDR1 is MDHEN and CDR2 is SYDVKM. CDR3 size: 15 residues. V was shortened by 5 bases and J by 1 base, with 12 bases between the two germline ends. The CDR3 sequence: CASSTPGGSNQPQHF. CDR3 bases: TGTGCCAGCAGTACCCCGGGAGGAAGCAATCAGCCCCAGCATTTT.

The chain carries TRBV4-1 and TRBJ1-1; maybe TRBD1 (5 bases). CDR1 and CDR2 (germline): MGHRA, YSYEKL. This CDR3 contains 14 residues. V was trimmed by 0 bases and J by 4 bases, leaving 9 bases between them. The CDR3 loop reads CASSQDLGVTEAFF. The CDR3 bases are TGCGCCAGCAGCCAAGATTTAGGGGTCACTGAAGCTTTCTTT.

The chain combines TRBV6-6 with TRBJ2-4; TRBD1 aligns across 9 bases. J gave up 1 base and V 7 bases, and 5 bases lay outside the gene matches. Germline V gives CDR1 MNHNY, CDR2 SVGAGI (reference sequence). The CDR3 extends over 15 amino acids. CDR3: CASTGQGLAKNIQYF. Here the CDR3 DNA reads TGTGCCAGCACCGGACAGGGGCTCGCCAAAAACATTCAGTACTTC.

V and J are TRBV6-5 and TRBJ2-2, with TRBD2 identical over 7 bases. Looked up from germline, CDR1 is MNHEY and CDR2 is SVGAGI. V dropped 2 bases and J dropped 4; count of bases not matched to a gene: 7. The CDR3 totals 16 residues. The CDR3 DNA reads TGTGCCAGCAGTTACCCCCCGGGGGGACGCACCGGGGAGCTGTTTTTT. Amino acids: CASSYPPGGRTGELFF.

This clone was recorded at least ten times. The chain links TRBV20-1 to TRBJ2-1, with D possibly matching TRBD2 (6 bases). This CDR3 is built from 13 residues. V lost 3 bases and J lost 9, with 15 bases in between. Germline loops: CDR1 DFQATT, CDR2 SNEGSKA (reference sequence). CDR3 sequence: CSASRDWDSEQFF. The CDR3 DNA reads as TGCAGTGCTAGTAGGGACTGGGATAGTGAGCAGTTCTTC.

This chain uses TRBV24-1 with TRBJ2-1; 9 bases match TRBD1. Trimming at V came to 5 bases and at J to 4 bases, leaving 11 bases not matched to a gene. The CDR3 is 17 amino acids. Germline V gene data show CDR1 as KGHDR and CDR2 as SFDVKD. DNA of the CDR3: TGTGCCACCAGTGTCGCCGGGACAGGGAAGGGTTACAATGAGCAGTTCTTC. Protein sequence: CATSVAGTGKGYNEQFF.

This clone was counted a few times. The V and J genes are TRBV13 and TRBJ1-1; 7 bases line up with TRBD1. Germline assignment: CDR1 PRHDT and CDR2 FYEKMQ (reference sequence). The CDR3 extends over 13 amino acids. The V and J ends lost 5 bases and 5 bases, in that order; junction bases with no gene match: 5. The CDR3 DNA is TGTGCCAGCAGCGCCGCGGGACAGACTGAAGCTTTCTTT. Its protein is CASSAAGQTEAFF.